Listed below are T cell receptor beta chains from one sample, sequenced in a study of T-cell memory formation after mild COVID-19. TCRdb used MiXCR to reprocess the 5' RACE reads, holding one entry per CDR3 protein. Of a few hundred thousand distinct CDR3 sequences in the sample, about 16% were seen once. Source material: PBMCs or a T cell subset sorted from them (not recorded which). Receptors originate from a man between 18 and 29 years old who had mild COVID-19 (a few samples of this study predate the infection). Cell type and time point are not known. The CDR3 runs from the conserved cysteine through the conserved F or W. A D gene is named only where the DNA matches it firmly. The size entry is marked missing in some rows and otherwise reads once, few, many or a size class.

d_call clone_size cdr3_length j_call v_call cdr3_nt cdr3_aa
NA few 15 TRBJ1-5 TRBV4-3 TGCGCCAGCAGCCGCGGCGGGGGGGGGAACTGGCCCCAGCATTTT CASSRGGGGNWPQHF
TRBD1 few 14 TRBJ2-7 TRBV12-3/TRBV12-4 TGTGCCAGCAGCTCGACAGGGGGCTTCTACGAGCAGTACTTC CASSSTGGFYEQYF
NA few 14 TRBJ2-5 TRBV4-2 TGTGCCAGCAGCCAAGGGCAGTTGCAAGAGACCCAGTACTTC CASSQGQLQETQYF
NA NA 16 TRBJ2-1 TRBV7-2 TGTGCCAGCAGCTTAGCGGGCGGTCAGGCCAGAAATGAGCAGTTCTTC CASSLAGGQARNEQFF
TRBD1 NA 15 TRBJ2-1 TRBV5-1 TGCGCCAGCAGCCAGAACGGACAGGGGCGGGATGAGCAGTTCTTC CASSQNGQGRDEQFF
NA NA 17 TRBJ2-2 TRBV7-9 TGTGCCAGCAGCCCCAGTTCGATAGAGCCCCACACCGGGGAGCTGTTTTTT CASSPSSIEPHTGELFF
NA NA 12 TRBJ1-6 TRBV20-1 TGCAGTGCTGGGGACGTCAATTCACCCCTCCACTTT CSAGDVNSPLHF
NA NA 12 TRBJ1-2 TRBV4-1 TGCGCCAGCAGCCACGGGGATTATGGCTACACCTTC CASSHGDYGYTF
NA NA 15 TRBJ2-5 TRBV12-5 TGTGCTAGTGGGGCGAAAAGCAGGGTCGGAGAGACCCAGTACTTC CASGAKSRVGETQYF
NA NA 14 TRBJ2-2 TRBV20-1 TGCAGTGCTAGTGGATTCCCGAACACCGGGGAGCTGTTTTTT CSASGFPNTGELFF
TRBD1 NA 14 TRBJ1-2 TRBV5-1 TGCGCCAGCAGCTTTACAGGGGGCAGCTATGGCTACACCTTC CASSFTGGSYGYTF
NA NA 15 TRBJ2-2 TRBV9 TGTGCCAGCAGCGTAGTGGGCAGGGGTGCCGGGGAGCTGTTTTTT CASSVVGRGAGELFF
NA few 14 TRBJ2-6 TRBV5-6 TGTGCCAGCAGCCCTGTTGTGGGGGCCAACGTCCTGACTTTC CASSPVVGANVLTF
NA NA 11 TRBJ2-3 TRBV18 TGTGCCAGCTCACCGTCCGATACGCAGTATTTT CASSPSDTQYF
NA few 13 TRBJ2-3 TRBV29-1 TGCAGCGTTGACTCCCGGGATACAGATACGCAGTATTTT CSVDSRDTDTQYF
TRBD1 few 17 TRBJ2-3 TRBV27 TGTGCCAGCAGTTTATTGGAGGGGACAGGGGTCACAGATACGCAGTATTTT CASSLLEGTGVTDTQYF
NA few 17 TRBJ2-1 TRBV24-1 TGTGCCACCAGTGATTCCTCGGGGAGGAGCTCCTACAATGAGCAGTTCTTC CATSDSSGRSSYNEQFF
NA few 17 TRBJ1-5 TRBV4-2 TGTGCCAGCAGCCAACCCTGGGAACGGGGGGCAGGGCAGCCCCAGCATTTT CASSQPWERGAGQPQHF
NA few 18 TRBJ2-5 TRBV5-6 TGTGCCAGCAGCTTCGAGGGGCGTCTAAAACGGTACCAAGAGACCCAGTACTTC CASSFEGRLKRYQETQYF
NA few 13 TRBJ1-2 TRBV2 TGTGCCAGCAGTGGAAACAGGGAGGGTGGCTACACCTTC CASSGNREGGYTF
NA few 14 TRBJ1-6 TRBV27 TGTGCCAGCCACCGCCCCGGTATAGGGTCACCCCTCCACTTT CASHRPGIGSPLHF
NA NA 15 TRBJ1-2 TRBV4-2 TGTGCCAGCAGCCAAGACGCAGGGACGATATATGGCTACACCTTC CASSQDAGTIYGYTF
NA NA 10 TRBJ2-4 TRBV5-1 TGCGCCAGCAGCTTATACATTCAGTACTTC CASSLYIQYF
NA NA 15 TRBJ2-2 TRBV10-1 TGCGCCAGCAGTGAGCTGGTGGATGGCACCGGGGAGCTGTTTTTT CASSELVDGTGELFF
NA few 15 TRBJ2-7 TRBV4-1 TGCGCCAGCAGCCTACTTGCGGCAGGGACCTACGAGCAGTACTTC CASSLLAAGTYEQYF
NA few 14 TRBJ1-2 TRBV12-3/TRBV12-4 TGTGCCAGCAGTTTGGCCGGGGGTTCAAGGAGCTACACCTTC CASSLAGGSRSYTF
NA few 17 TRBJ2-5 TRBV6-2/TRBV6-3 TGTGCCAGCAGCAGCGGCTTGGCTGGGGGGACCCGTGAGACCCAGTACTTC CASSSGLAGGTRETQYF